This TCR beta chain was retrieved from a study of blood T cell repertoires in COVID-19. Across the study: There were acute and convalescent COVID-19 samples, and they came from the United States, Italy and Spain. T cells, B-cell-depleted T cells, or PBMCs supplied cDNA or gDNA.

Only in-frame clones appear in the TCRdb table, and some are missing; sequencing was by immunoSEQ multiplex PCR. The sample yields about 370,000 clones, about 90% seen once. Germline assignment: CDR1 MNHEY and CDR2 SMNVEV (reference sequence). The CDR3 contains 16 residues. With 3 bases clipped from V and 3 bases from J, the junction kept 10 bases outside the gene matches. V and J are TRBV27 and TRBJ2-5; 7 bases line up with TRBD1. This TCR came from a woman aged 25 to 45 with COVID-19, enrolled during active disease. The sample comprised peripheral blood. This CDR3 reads CASSFRQGGGKETQYF. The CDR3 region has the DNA TGTGCCAGCAGTTTCCGACAGGGCGGTGGGAAAGAGACCCAGTACTTC.